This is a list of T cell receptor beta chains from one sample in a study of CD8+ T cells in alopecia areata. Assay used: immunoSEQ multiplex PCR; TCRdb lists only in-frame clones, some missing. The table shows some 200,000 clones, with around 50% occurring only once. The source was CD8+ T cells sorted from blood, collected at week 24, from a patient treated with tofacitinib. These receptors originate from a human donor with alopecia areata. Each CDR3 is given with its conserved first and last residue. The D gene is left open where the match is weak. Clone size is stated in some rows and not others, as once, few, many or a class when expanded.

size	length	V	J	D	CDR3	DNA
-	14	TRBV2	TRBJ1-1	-	CASSEGRVYPEAFF	TGTGCCAGCAGTGAAGGCAGGGTATATCCTGAAGCTTTCTTT
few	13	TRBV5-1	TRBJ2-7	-	CASSLEGLFEQYF	TGCGCCAGCAGCTTGGAGGGCCTCTTCGAGCAGTACTTC
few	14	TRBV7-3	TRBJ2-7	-	CASSLSGTGYEQYF	TGTGCCAGCAGCTTATCCGGGACTGGCTACGAGCAGTACTTC
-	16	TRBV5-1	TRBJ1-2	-	CASSLSGTLGYYGYTF	TGCGCCAGCAGCTTGTCTGGGACACTTGGATACTATGGCTACACCTTC
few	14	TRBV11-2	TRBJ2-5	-	CASSLGGSLKTQYF	TGTGCCAGCAGCTTAGGCGGCTCCCTAAAGACCCAGTACTTC
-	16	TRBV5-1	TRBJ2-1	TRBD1	CASSYRTGTIYNEQFF	TGCGCCAGCAGCTACCGGACAGGGACAATTTACAATGAGCAGTTCTTC
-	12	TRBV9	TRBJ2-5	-	CASSGDTETQYF	TGTGCCAGCAGCGGCGACACGGAGACCCAGTACTTC
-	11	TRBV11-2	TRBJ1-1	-	CASRRGTEAFF	TGTGCCAGCCGAAGAGGCACTGAAGCTTTCTTT
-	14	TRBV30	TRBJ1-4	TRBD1	CAWTQGGDNEKLFF	TGTGCCTGGACTCAGGGGGGGGATAATGAAAAACTGTTTTTT
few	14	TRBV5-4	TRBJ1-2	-	CASSLGGARRGYTF	TGTGCCAGCAGCTTGGGAGGGGCCAGACGCGGCTACACCTTC
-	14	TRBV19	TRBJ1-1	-	CASTIRSGSTEAFF	TGTGCCAGTACAATAAGATCAGGGTCCACTGAAGCTTTCTTT
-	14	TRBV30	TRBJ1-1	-	CAWSDVFVGTEAFF	TGTGCCTGGAGTGATGTGTTTGTGGGCACTGAAGCTTTCTTT
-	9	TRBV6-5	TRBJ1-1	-	CAGQGRAFF	TGTGCCGGGCAGGGACGAGCTTTCTTT
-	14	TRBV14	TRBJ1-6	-	CASNAAGGASPLHF	TGTGCCAGCAATGCTGCGGGGGGGGCCTCACCCCTCCACTTT
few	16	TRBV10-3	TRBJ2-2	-	CAIASWLGRDTGELFF	TGTGCCATCGCTTCGTGGCTGGGGCGAGACACCGGGGAGCTGTTTTTT
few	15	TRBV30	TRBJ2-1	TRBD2	CAWTDLGGALDEQFF	TGTGCCTGGACCGACCTCGGGGGGGCGTTGGATGAGCAGTTCTTC
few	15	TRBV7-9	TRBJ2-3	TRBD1	CASSPRTGSTDTQYF	TGTGCCAGCAGCCCCCGGACAGGGAGCACAGATACGCAGTATTTT
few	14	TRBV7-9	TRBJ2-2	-	CASSFLGNTGELFF	TGTGCCAGCAGCTTTTTAGGGAACACCGGGGAGCTGTTTTTT
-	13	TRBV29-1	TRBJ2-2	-	CSVERGAPGELFF	TGCAGCGTTGAGAGGGGGGCGCCCGGGGAGCTGTTTTTT
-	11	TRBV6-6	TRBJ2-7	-	CASSYSGEQYF	TGTGCCAGCAGTTACTCGGGGGAGCAGTACTTC
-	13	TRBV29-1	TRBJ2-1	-	CSAHIERTNEQFF	TGCAGCGCCCATATCGAGCGGACGAATGAGCAGTTCTTC
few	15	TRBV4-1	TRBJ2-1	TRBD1	CASRFRDRDLNEQFF	TGCGCCAGCCGCTTCCGGGACAGGGACCTCAATGAGCAGTTCTTC
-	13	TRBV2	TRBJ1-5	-	CASRINSNQPQHF	TGTGCCAGCCGCATTAATAGCAATCAGCCCCAGCATTTT
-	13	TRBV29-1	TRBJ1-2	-	CSVEYRVDYGYTF	TGCAGCGTTGAATACAGGGTCGACTATGGCTACACCTTC
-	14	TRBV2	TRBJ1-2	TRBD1	CASSPGQTNYGYTF	TGTGCCAGCAGTCCGGGACAGACTAACTATGGCTACACCTTC
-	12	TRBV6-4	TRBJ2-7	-	CASSDAGGEQYF	TGTGCCAGCAGTGATGCCGGGGGTGAGCAGTACTTC
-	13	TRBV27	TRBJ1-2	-	CASSPQGNYGYTF	TGTGCCAGCAGCCCCCAGGGGAACTATGGCTACACCTTC
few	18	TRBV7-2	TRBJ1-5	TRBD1	CASSLGRTGQGWPQPQHF	TGTGCCAGCAGCTTAGGCCGAACCGGACAGGGGTGGCCTCAGCCCCAGCATTTT
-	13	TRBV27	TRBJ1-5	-	CASSTQGNQPQHF	TGTGCCAGCAGTACCCAGGGGAATCAGCCCCAGCATTTT
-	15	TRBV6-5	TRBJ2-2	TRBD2	CASSYSAGYSGELFF	TGTGCCAGCAGTTACTCAGCGGGGTATTCCGGGGAGCTGTTTTTT
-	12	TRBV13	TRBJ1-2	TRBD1	CASSIGQGGYTF	TGTGCCAGCAGCATCGGACAGGGGGGCTACACCTTC
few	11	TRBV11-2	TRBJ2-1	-	CASSLDLEQFF	TGTGCCAGCAGCTTAGATCTTGAGCAGTTCTTC
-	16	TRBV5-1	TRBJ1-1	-	CASSFLDSAMNTEAFF	TGCGCCAGCAGCTTCCTGGACAGCGCCATGAACACTGAAGCTTTCTTT
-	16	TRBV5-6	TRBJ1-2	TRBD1	CASSPPPGQTNYGYTF	TGTGCCAGCAGCCCACCTCCGGGACAGACCAACTATGGCTACACCTTC
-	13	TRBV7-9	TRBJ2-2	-	CASSPTGTGELFF	TGTGCCAGCAGCCCAACCGGGACAGGGGAGCTGTTTTTT
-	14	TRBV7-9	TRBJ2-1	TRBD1	CASSGTGPRNEQFF	TGTGCCAGCAGTGGGACAGGACCCAGGAATGAGCAGTTCTTC
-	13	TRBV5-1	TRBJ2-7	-	CASSLGLLYEQYF	TGCGCCAGCAGCTTGGGTCTCCTCTACGAGCAGTACTTC
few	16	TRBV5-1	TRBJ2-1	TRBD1	CASSPRTGGSSNEQFF	TGCGCCAGCAGCCCCCGGACAGGGGGGTCGAGTAATGAGCAGTTCTTC
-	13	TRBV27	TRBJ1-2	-	CASSFNRNYGYTF	TGTGCCAGCAGTTTTAACCGTAACTATGGCTACACCTTC
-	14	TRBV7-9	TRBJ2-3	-	CASRGGASTDTQYF	TGTGCCTCCCGGGGAGGCGCTAGCACAGATACGCAGTATTTT
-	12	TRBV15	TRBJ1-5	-	CATGDSNQPQHF	TGTGCCACCGGAGACAGCAATCAGCCCCAGCATTTT
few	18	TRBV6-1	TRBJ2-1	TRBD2	CASSQETPGLARYNEQFF	TGTGCCAGCAGTCAAGAAACCCCGGGACTAGCCCGATACAATGAGCAGTTCTTC
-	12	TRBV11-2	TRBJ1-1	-	CASQGTEVEAFF	TGTGCCAGCCAAGGGACGGAAGTTGAAGCTTTCTTT
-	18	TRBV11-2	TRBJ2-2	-	CASSPRLGGTENTGELFF	TGTGCCAGCAGCCCCCGGCTTGGGGGCACAGAGAACACCGGGGAGCTGTTTTTT